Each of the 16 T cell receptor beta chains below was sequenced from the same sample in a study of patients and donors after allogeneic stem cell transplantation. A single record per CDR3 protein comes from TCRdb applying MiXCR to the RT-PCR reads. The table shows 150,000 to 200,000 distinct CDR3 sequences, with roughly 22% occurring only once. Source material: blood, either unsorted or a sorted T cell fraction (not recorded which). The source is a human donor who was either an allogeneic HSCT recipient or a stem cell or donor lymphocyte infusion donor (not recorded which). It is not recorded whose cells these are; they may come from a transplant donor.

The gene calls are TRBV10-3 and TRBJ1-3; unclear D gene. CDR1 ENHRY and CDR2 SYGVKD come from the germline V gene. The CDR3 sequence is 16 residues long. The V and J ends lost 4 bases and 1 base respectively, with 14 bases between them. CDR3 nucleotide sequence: TGTGCCATCAGTGGACACGACGGATATTCTGGAAACACCATATATTTT. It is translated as CAISGHDGYSGNTIYF.

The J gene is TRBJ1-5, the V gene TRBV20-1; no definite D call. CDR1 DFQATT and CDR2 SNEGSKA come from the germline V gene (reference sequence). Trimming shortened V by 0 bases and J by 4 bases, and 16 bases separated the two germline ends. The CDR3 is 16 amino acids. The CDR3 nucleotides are TGCAGTGCTAGAGATGATTCCAGAGGGTCAAATCAGCCCCAGCATTTT. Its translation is CSARDDSRGSNQPQHF.

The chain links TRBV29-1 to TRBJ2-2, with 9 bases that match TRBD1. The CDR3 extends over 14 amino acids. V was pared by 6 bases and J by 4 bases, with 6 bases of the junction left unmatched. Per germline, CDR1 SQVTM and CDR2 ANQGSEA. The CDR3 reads CSVRDRDPTGELFF. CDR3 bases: TGCAGCGTCCGGGACAGGGATCCCACCGGGGAGCTGTTTTTT.

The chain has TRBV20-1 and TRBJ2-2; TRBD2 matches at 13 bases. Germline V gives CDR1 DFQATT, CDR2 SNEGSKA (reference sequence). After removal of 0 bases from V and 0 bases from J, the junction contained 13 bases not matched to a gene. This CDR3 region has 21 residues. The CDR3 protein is CSARDSGPTSGGTSNTGELFF. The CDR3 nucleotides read TGCAGTGCTAGAGATTCGGGTCCGACTAGCGGGGGGACTTCGAACACCGGGGAGCTGTTTTTT.

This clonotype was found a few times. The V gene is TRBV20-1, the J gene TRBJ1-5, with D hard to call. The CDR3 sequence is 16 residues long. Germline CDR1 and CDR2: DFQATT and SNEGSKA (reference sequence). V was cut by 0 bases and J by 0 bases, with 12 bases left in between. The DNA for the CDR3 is TGCAGTGCTAGAGATAAGCCCGTAATTAGCAATCAGCCCCAGCATTTT. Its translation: CSARDKPVISNQPQHF.

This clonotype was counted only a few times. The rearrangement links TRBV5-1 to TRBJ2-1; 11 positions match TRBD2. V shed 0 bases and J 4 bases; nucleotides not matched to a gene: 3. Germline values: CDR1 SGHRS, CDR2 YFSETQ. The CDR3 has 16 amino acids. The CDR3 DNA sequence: TGCGCCAGCAGCTTGGTGGGACTAGCGGAGTACAATGAGCAGTTCTTC. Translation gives CASSLVGLAEYNEQFF.

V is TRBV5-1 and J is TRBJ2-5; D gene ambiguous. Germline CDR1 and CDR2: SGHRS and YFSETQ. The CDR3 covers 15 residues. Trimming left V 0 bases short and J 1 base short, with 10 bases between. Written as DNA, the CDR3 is TGCGCCAGCAGCTTGGAGGGCCGATTCCAAGAGACCCAGTACTTC. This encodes CASSLEGRFQETQYF.

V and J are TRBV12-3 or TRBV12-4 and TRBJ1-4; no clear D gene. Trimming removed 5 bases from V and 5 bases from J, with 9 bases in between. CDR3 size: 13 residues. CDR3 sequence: CASSPPRNEKLFF. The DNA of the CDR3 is TGTGCCAGCAGTCCCCCAAGGAATGAAAAACTGTTTTTT.

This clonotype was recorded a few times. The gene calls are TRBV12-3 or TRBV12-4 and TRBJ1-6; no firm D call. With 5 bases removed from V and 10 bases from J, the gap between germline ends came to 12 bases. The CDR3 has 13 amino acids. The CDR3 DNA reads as TGTGCCAGCAGTCCTCTTAGAACCTCACCCCTCCACTTT. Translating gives CASSPLRTSPLHF.

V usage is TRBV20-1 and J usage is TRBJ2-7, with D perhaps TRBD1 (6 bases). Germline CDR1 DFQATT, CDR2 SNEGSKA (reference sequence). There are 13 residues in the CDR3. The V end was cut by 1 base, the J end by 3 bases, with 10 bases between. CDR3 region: CSARVMDSYEQYF. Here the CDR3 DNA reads TGCAGTGCTAGAGTCATGGACAGCTACGAGCAGTACTTC.

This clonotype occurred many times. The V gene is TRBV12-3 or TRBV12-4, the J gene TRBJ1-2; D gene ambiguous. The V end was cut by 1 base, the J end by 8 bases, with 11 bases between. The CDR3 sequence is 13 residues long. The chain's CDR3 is CASSLVDYVGYTF. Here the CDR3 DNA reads TGTGCCAGCAGTTTAGTGGATTATGTGGGCTACACCTTC.

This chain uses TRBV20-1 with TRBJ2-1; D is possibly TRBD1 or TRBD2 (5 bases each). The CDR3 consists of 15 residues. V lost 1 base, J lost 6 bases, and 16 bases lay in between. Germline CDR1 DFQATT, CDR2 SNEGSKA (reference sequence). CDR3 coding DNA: TGCAGTGCTAGAGCCCTTCCCGGGACGGTCAATGAGCAGTTCTTC. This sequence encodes CSARALPGTVNEQFF.

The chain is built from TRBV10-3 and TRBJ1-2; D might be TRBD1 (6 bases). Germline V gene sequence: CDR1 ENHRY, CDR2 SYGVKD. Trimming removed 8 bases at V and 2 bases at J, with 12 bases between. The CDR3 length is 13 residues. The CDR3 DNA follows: TGTGCCATCCGGACAGTGATCAACTATGGCTACACCTTC. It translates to CAIRTVINYGYTF.

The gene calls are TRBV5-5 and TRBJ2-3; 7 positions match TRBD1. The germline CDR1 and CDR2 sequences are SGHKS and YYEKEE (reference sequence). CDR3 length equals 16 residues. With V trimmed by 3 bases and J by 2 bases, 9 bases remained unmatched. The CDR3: CASSSDRALNTDTQYF. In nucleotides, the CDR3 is TGTGCCAGCAGCTCCGACAGGGCCCTTAACACAGATACGCAGTATTTT.

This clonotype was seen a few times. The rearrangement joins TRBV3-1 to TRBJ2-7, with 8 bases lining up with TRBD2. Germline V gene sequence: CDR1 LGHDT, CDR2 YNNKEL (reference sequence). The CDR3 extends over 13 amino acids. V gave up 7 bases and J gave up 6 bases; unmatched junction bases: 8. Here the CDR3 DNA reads TGTGCCAGCACCAAAGCGGGAGCACGCGAGCAGTACTTC. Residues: CASTKAGAREQYF.

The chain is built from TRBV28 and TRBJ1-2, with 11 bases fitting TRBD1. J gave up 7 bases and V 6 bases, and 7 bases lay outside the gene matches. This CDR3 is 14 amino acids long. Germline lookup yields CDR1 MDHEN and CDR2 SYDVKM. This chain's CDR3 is CASRPGQGVSGYTF. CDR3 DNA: TGTGCCAGCAGACCGGGACAGGGGGTGTCTGGCTACACCTTC.